The entry below describes one TCR beta chain. This specimen comes from a study of blood T cell repertoires in COVID-19. At the level of the study: PBMCs, B-cell-depleted T cells, or T cells provided the cDNA or gDNA that made up the material.

How the authors handled the data: Amplification of reference gene primers provided the estimated nucleated cell counts. TCRdb's table, derived via immunoSEQ multiplex PCR, lists solely in-frame clones and lacks some. V and J calls and clone size come straight from that table; D and trimming were deduced from the DNA. Of roughly 110,000 clones listed, less than 85% are singletons. Trimming stripped 2 bases from V and 3 bases from J, with 10 bases between. Germline loops: CDR1 SNHLY, CDR2 FYNNEI. The CDR3 runs to 14 residues. This sequence joins TRBV2 and TRBJ2-5, with D maybe TRBD2 (5 bases). The receptor's source is a woman aged 60 to 75 with acute or convalescent COVID-19. Material: peripheral blood. The CDR3, as DNA: TGTGCCAGCAGTGAACTAGCAAGGGAAGAGACCCAGTACTTC. Translated: CASSELAREETQYF.